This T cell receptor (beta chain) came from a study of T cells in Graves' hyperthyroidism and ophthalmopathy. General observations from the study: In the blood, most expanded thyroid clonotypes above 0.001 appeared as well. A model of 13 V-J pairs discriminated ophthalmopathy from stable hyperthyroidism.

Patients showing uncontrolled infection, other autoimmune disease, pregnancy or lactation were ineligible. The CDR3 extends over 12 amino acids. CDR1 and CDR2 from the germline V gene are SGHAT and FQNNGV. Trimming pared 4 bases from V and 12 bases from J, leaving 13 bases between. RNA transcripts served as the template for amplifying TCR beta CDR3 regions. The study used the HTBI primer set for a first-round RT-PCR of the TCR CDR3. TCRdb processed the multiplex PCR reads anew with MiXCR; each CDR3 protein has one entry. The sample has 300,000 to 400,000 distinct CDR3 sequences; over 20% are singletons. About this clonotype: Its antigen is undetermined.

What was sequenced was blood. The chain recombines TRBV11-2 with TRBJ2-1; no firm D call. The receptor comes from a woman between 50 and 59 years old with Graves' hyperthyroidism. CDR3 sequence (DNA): TGTGCCAGCAGCTCCCCGTCCACGGTGCAGTTCTTC. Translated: CASSSPSTVQFF.